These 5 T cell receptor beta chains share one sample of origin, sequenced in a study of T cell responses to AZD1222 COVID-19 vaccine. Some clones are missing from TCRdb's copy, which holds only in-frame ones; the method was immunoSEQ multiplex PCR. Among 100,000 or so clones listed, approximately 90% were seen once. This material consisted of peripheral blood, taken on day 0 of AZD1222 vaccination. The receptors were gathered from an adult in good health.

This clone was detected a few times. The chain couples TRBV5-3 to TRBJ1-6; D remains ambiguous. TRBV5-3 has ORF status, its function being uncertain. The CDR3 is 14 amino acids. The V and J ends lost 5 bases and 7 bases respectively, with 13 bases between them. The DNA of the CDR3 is TGTGCCAGAAGGGAGTCTGCAGTAAATTCACCCCTCCACTTT. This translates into CARRESAVNSPLHF.

The CDR3 here is CASRQRMGEQYF. Here the CDR3 DNA reads TGTGCCAGCAGGCAACGAATGGGGGAGCAGTACTTC. The chain couples TRBV6-5 to TRBJ2-7; no firm D call. The CDR3 spans 12 residues. Germline V lookup: CDR1 MNHEY, CDR2 SVGAGI. V shed 6 bases and J shed 7 bases, with 13 bases lying between them.

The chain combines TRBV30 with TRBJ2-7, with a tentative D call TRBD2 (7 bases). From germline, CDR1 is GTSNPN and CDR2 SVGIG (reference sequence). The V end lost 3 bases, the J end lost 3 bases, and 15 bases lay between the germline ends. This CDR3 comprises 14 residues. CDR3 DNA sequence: TGTGCCTGGAGGCGTACAGGGAGGGACTACGAGCAGTACTTC. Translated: CAWRRTGRDYEQYF.

CDR3 protein: CASGTGQGSYTF. CDR3 bases: TGTGCTAGTGGTACGGGACAGGGGAGCTACACCTTC. The V and J genes are TRBV12-5 and TRBJ1-2, with 10 bases lining up with TRBD1. This CDR3 has 12 amino acids. Per germline, CDR1 LGHNT and CDR2 FRNRAP. V was clipped by 5 bases and J by 9 bases; unmatched bases: 3.

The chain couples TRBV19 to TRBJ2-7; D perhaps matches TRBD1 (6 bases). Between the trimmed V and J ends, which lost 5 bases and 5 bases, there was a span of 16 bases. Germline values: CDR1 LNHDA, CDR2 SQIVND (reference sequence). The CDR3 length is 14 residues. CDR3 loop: CASSPERGSDEQYF. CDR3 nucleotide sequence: TGTGCCAGTAGTCCAGAAAGGGGGTCCGACGAGCAGTACTTC.